A selection of T cell receptor beta chains follows, all from one sample in a study of response to subunit inactivated influenza vaccine. TCRdb recomputed calls from the RT-PCR reads with MiXCR, one row per CDR3 protein. The data contain under 850,000 distinct CDR3 sequences, approximately 17% of them singletons. Sequenced material: PBMCs from blood, taken 5 days after vaccination. These receptors came from a man aged 50-60 years who received an inactivated influenza vaccine. The CDR3 runs from the conserved cysteine through the conserved F or W. The D gene is left open where the match is weak. Clone size is stated in some rows and not others, as once, few, many or a class when expanded.

V gene	J gene	clone size	D gene	CDR3 DNA	CDR3 protein
TRBV28	TRBJ2-2	many	TRBD2	TGTGCCAGCAGCCGGTCCGGGACTAGCGTGGGCGGGGAGCTGTTTTTT	CASSRSGTSVGGELFF
TRBV4-1	TRBJ2-2	NA	TRBD1	TGCGCCAGCAGCCTAATGGACAGGGGATCTAGTGGCGGGGAGCTGTTTTTT	CASSLMDRGSSGGELFF
TRBV5-1	TRBJ2-7	few	NA	TGCGCCAGCAGCTTTTCACACGCGTCGGGCCTTAACGAGCAGTACTTC	CASSFSHASGLNEQYF
TRBV10-3	TRBJ2-1	many	NA	TGTGCCATCAGTGAATTTGGGCGAACTTCGAGCTCCTACAATGAGCAGTTCTTC	CAISEFGRTSSSYNEQFF
TRBV6-1	TRBJ2-2	few	NA	TGTGCCAGCACCCTACAGGGTTTCACCGGGGAGCTGTTTTTT	CASTLQGFTGELFF
TRBV5-4	TRBJ2-7	few	NA	TGTGCCGGGAGTGTAAGGGGCAATTACGAGCAGTACTTC	CAGSVRGNYEQYF
TRBV4-3	TRBJ1-3	few	NA	TGCGCCAGCAGCCAAGATCAAAGCTCTGGAAACACCATATATTTT	CASSQDQSSGNTIYF
TRBV5-1	TRBJ2-7	few	TRBD1	TGCGCCAGCAGCTTGGGCCTAAGACAGGGGGCGCCCAACGAGCAGTACTTC	CASSLGLRQGAPNEQYF
TRBV7-2	TRBJ2-3	many	NA	TGTGCCAGCAGTCCCGGACTGGGCACAGATACGCAGTATTTT	CASSPGLGTDTQYF
TRBV10-3	TRBJ2-3	few	TRBD2	TGTGCCATCAGTGCGGGAGTAGCGGGAGATACGCAGTATTTT	CAISAGVAGDTQYF
TRBV28	TRBJ2-7	many	TRBD1	TGTGCCAGCAGTCCAGACAGGGTTACCTACGAGCAGTACTTC	CASSPDRVTYEQYF
TRBV12-3/TRBV12-4	TRBJ1-5	NA	NA	TGTGCCAGCAGCGTGGGGGGTTTACAGCCCCAGCATTTT	CASSVGGLQPQHF
TRBV12-3/TRBV12-4	TRBJ2-3	NA	TRBD2	TGTGCCAGCAGTCCCCGGGGAGGGTTACGGGTCACAGATACGCAGTATTTT	CASSPRGGLRVTDTQYF
TRBV9	TRBJ2-1	NA	NA	TGTGCCAGCAGCGTTCTCAGCTCCTACAATGAGCAGTTCTTC	CASSVLSSYNEQFF
TRBV10-3	TRBJ2-7	NA	TRBD2	TGTGCCATCAGTGAGATGCAAGCGGGAGCTGTGAGGCAGTACTTC	CAISEMQAGAVRQYF
TRBV20-1	TRBJ1-5	few	NA	TGCAGTGCTAGAGATGACGGGGACATTTTAAAGCCCCAGCATTTT	CSARDDGDILKPQHF
TRBV27	TRBJ1-6	NA	NA	TGTGCCAGCAGTCCGGACAGAAGCTCCTATAATTCACCCCTCCACTTT	CASSPDRSSYNSPLHF
TRBV29-1	TRBJ2-7	NA	TRBD2	TGCAGCGTCACACGCCGCCTAGCGGGAAACTACGAGCAGTACTTC	CSVTRRLAGNYEQYF
TRBV6-5	TRBJ2-7	NA	TRBD2	TGTGCCAGCAGTTACTCTCTAGCGGGAGTTCTCTACGAGCAGTACTTC	CASSYSLAGVLYEQYF
TRBV5-1	TRBJ2-1	few	TRBD2	TGCGCCAGCAGCTTCGGGATAGGACTAGCGGGAGGGGGCAATGAGCAGTTCTTC	CASSFGIGLAGGGNEQFF
TRBV12-3/TRBV12-4	TRBJ2-7	NA	NA	TGTGCCAGCAGTTTAAACCCGGTGATGAACGAGCAGTACTTC	CASSLNPVMNEQYF
TRBV12-3/TRBV12-4	TRBJ2-1	NA	TRBD2	TGTGCCAGCAGTTTTTCGGGGACTAGCGGGACCAATGAGCAGTTCTTC	CASSFSGTSGTNEQFF
TRBV29-1	TRBJ2-5	many	TRBD1	TGCAGCGTGGACAGGCCGGGGGAGACCCAGTACTTC	CSVDRPGETQYF
TRBV5-8	TRBJ2-7	few	TRBD1	TGTGCCAGCAGCCGAGGACAGGGAATCTCCTACGAGCAGTACTTC	CASSRGQGISYEQYF
TRBV12-3/TRBV12-4	TRBJ2-7	many	TRBD1	TGTGCCAGCAGTTGGACCGGGACAGGGTACGAGCAGTACTTC	CASSWTGTGYEQYF
TRBV6-6	TRBJ2-7	many	NA	TGTGCCAGCAGTTACTCGTTGGACTACGAGCAGTACTTC	CASSYSLDYEQYF
TRBV12-3/TRBV12-4	TRBJ2-5	many	NA	TGTGCCAGCAGTTCGAGTTATCAAGAGACCCAGTACTTC	CASSSSYQETQYF
TRBV29-1	TRBJ1-1	many	NA	TGCAGCGTTGAAAGGGAAGCTTTCTTT	CSVEREAFF
TRBV7-2	TRBJ2-2	NA	NA	TGTGCCAGCAGCACACACTTGCGGCCCTGGGACACCGGGGAGCTGTTTTTT	CASSTHLRPWDTGELFF
TRBV20-1	TRBJ2-2	once	TRBD2	TGCAGTGCGGCTAGCGGGGACACCGGGGAGCTGTTTTTT	CSAASGDTGELFF
TRBV6-2/TRBV6-3	TRBJ1-5	NA	TRBD1	TGTGCCAGCAGTTTGCTCCCGACAGGGTATTATAGCAATCAGCCCCAGCATTTT	CASSLLPTGYYSNQPQHF
TRBV5-1	TRBJ2-7	NA	NA	TGCGCCAGCAGCTTGGTCCTTGACAGGAAGATCTACGAGCAGTACTTC	CASSLVLDRKIYEQYF
TRBV12-3/TRBV12-4	TRBJ2-3	NA	TRBD1	TGTGCCAGCAGACTGGGACAGTTCACAGATACGCAGTATTTT	CASRLGQFTDTQYF
TRBV20-1	TRBJ2-7	NA	NA	TGCAGTGCTATCGGACGGTACAGCTCCTACGAGCAGTACTTC	CSAIGRYSSYEQYF
TRBV12-3/TRBV12-4	TRBJ1-4	many	TRBD1	TGTGCCAGCAGCCCAGGACAGGGGAATGAAAAACTGTTTTTT	CASSPGQGNEKLFF
TRBV9	TRBJ2-3	NA	NA	TGTGCCAGCAGCGTAGGAGGGTCGGGTACGCAGTATTTT	CASSVGGSGTQYF
TRBV28	TRBJ1-5	few	NA	TGTGCCAGCAGGCGGGGGGGAAGCAATCAGCCCCAGCATTTT	CASRRGGSNQPQHF
TRBV11-2	TRBJ2-4	NA	NA	TGTGCCAGCAGCTTATACTCTGGGGGGGCCCCCGCCGGGAACATTCAGTACTTC	CASSLYSGGAPAGNIQYF
TRBV5-4	TRBJ1-1	few	NA	TGTGCCAGCAGCTTTAAGGGTTTCGCTGAAGCTTTCTTT	CASSFKGFAEAFF
TRBV11-2	TRBJ2-7	NA	TRBD2	TGTGCCAGCAGCGCCACCGGGACTAGCATGAACGAGCAGTACTTC	CASSATGTSMNEQYF
TRBV7-2	TRBJ2-7	few	TRBD1	TGTGCCAGCAGCATCACAGGGGACCACGAGCAGTACTTC	CASSITGDHEQYF
TRBV5-1	TRBJ2-1	many	NA	TGCGCCAGCAGCCCCCTAGCCGGCCTCTCCTACAATGAGCAGTTCTTC	CASSPLAGLSYNEQFF
TRBV20-1	TRBJ2-3	few	TRBD2	TGCAGTGCTAGAGATTTGGCGGGAGGAACCACAGATACGCAGTATTTT	CSARDLAGGTTDTQYF
TRBV2	TRBJ2-5	few	TRBD2	TGTGCCAGCAGTGGAGATAGCGGGGGGGCTCGCGAGACCCAGTACTTC	CASSGDSGGARETQYF
TRBV5-1	TRBJ1-2	NA	NA	TGCGCCAGCAGCCCTGGGGTTAAATATGGCTACACCTTC	CASSPGVKYGYTF